This record covers a single T cell receptor (beta chain). There are a few counts of this clone. The target of this receptor is not known. No base quality values were provided; no much bigger clone lies one nucleotide off. In total, about 650 healthy bone marrow donors made up the cohort. At the time of sampling, every cohort member was nominally healthy, though immune exposures that went unrecorded were likely present. The donor tested CMV seropositive, placing the donor among the 310 or so seropositive members of the cohort. A peripheral blood sample was collected from each donor, and TCR beta sequencing was performed on peripheral blood mononuclear cells. Genomic DNA extraction from the blood cell samples was performed with the Qiagen DNeasy Blood Extraction Kit. Libraries were built with the immunoSEQ multiplex PCR assay. The multiplex PCR relied on a mix of 60 forward primers for TCR Vbeta segments and 13 reverse primers for TCR Jbeta segments. The CDR3 region of rearranged TCR beta genes was amplified from genomic DNA by a multiplex PCR assay. The amplified TCR beta libraries were sequenced on the Illumina HiSeq System as 87-base-pair reads. The authors processed their data as follows. In a later analysis, 77 million or so unique TCR beta chains were counted across the roughly 700 repertoires, and around 11 million of these chains were shared by at least two donors. To remove PCR and sequencing errors, raw reads were error-corrected and collapsed into unique sequences using a nearest-neighbor algorithm that merged closely related sequences. Alignment of CDR3 sequences to IMGT reference sequences was used to assign V, D and J gene segments. For a sequence to be retained, a match of at least six nucleotides was required to both a V gene segment and a J gene segment. A rearrangement was called productive if the CDR3 had no stop codons and remained in frame with V and J, and every other rearrangement was called non-productive. Following IMGT convention, CDR3 was defined as the stretch from the second conserved V-encoded cysteine up to the conserved J-encoded phenylalanine. The earlier analysis of around 640 of the donors excluded sequences that lacked an unambiguous match to a single V gene segment. In an earlier analysis of a few hundred of the donors, V segments were called functional above 56.7% productive rearrangements and were called segregating when the between-donor standard deviation exceeded 5%. A statistical classification framework was built to diagnose cytomegalovirus status from the catalog of TCR beta chain sequences. A later analysis assigned V and J genes by comparing TCR nucleotide sequences with IMGT/GENE-DB human TR gene sequences. Using the TCRdist pipeline, a later analysis assigned CDR3 sequences along with most-parsimonious VDJ recombination scenarios. In a later analysis, every TCR beta chain was defined by the combination of its CDR3 amino acid sequence and its V-gene family, and reads without a unique V-gene family were dropped. To address suspected cross-contamination and a sequencing artifact, a later analysis removed under 600 highly shared, low-generation-probability nucleotide sequences. A later analysis calculated a clonal expansion index for each public chain from normalized within-repertoire ranks of inferred template counts. In a later analysis, generation probabilities were computed with a VDJ recombination model fitted to out-of-frame rearrangements, and the resulting probabilities were checked against IGoR. Hypergeometric tests were used in a later analysis to score TCR-TCR, TCR-HLA and TCR-CMV co-occurrence, with a repertoire-size bias correction applied to the TCR pairs. To estimate false discovery rates, a later analysis permuted the HLA or CMV assignments 20 times. In a later analysis, co-occurring TCRs were grouped with DBSCAN, and TCRdist sequence similarity was added when clustering was performed within HLA-allele-positive subsets. For co-occurrence clustering, repertoires with fewer than 30,000 or more than 120,000 public chains were excluded, along with roughly five repertoires with anomalous nucleotide sharing. TCRdb obtained this table from immuneACCESS and retained in-frame rearrangements with V and J assigned. These tables miss some clones; where compared with another copy, unresolved V genes account for less than half of the shortfall, and the remainder is unexplained. V, J and clone size are taken as reported in that table, and D and trimming were inferred from the DNA itself. The sample contains approximately 190,000 clones, about an eighth of them found a single time. Of the sample, 7.8% is held by the ten largest clones.

Its CDR3 holds 16 amino acids, cysteine through phenylalanine. The CDR3 DNA has 48 bases and is translated from base 1. CDR1 and CDR2 are drawn from the germline V gene: SGDLS, YYNGEE. At the junction V is shortened by 4 bases and J by 5 bases, with 21 bases in between. This sample is part of a study of cytomegalovirus exposure and HLA in healthy donors (dated by TCRdb to the late 2010s). Looking at the study overall: According to an earlier analysis of around 600 of the donors, about 179 million T cells yielded over 100 million unique TCR beta sequences and around 280 Gb of sequence data. An early release that covered approximately 600 HLA-typed donors contained 250 to 350 gigabases of sequencing data and 70 million to 100 million unique TCR sequences. Rather than using new phenotypic data, the later analysis identified candidate immune exposures from TCR beta sequences and from how often those sequences occurred across donors. The aim of the study was to test whether cataloging public T cell receptors could identify signatures of past pathogen exposure. In a later genetic analysis, genome-wide SNP genotypes for about 55% of the 666 donors were used, and that subset was treated as a discovery cohort. The study used immunosequencing to profile the T cell repertoires of about 670 subjects and linked those repertoires to cytomegalovirus serostatus. To study patterns of TCR occurrence, a later analysis re-analyzed previously published TCR beta repertoires from 666 donors and added high-resolution HLA genotyping. Class I and class II HLA loci were covered by the typing at four-digit resolution. The study combined high-throughput TCR immunosequencing, statistical association of individual TCRs with disease status, and machine learning to predict cytomegalovirus infection status. Every repertoire in the discovery cohort had been generated on one and the same sequencing platform. On average, 235,054 unique TCR beta nucleotide sequences were sequenced per donor among a few hundred genotyped donors of the cohort, with approximately 18% of those sequences being non-productive. Roughly 5 DR-DQ haplotypes were handled as single units for association and clustering because linkage in the cohort was strong. Besides the first cohort of 550 to 750 subjects, a separate validation cohort made up of about 120 different subjects was used. Of the roughly 390 genotyped donors, 81% were placed in the genetic ancestry cluster associated with self-reported Caucasian donors. To decide whether each TCR beta V gene segment behaved as functional or pseudogenic, an earlier analysis of 587 of the donors relied on high-throughput TCR beta sequencing. Donor age, sex, ethnicity and CMV serostatus were compiled together with the repertoire data. The number of typed donors differed by locus: about 629-630 for A, B, C, DRB1 and DQB1; approximately 540 for DQA1; fewer than 610 for DPA1; and around 470 for DPB1. Broader findings and caveats from the paper: This cohort had only TCR beta chains sequenced, and the lack of alpha or paired-chain data limited which features could be detected. The classifier was reported to diagnose cytomegalovirus status with high specificity and sensitivity in both the original cohort and the validation cohort. Presence/absence analyses assumed roughly uniform sequencing depth across donors, an assumption that may not hold. In a later analysis, TCR association rates were found to vary across HLA loci, with the most associated TCRs seen for DRB1 alleles and the fewest for HLA-C alleles. Because HLA typing was unavailable for some donors at each locus, only the typed subset was used in association tests. A further reported finding was that TCR beta sequences accurately predicted the HLA-A and HLA-B alleles for most subjects in the first cohort. Most TCR sequences were observed very rarely across donors, whereas some public TCRs were present in many individuals. In a later analysis, several top co-occurrence clusters were reported to appear linked to parvovirus B19, influenza, CMV and Epstein-Barr virus. A few of the identified cytomegalovirus-associated TCR beta chains were confirmed in vitro to be specific for cytomegalovirus antigens. At a false discovery rate of 0.05, a later analysis linked 16,951 TCR beta sequences to specific HLA alleles. The study gave a list of about 170 TCR beta chains associated with cytomegalovirus. In a later analysis, most CMV-associated TCR beta chains were found to appear HLA-restricted, with HLA associations seemingly driven largely by CMV exposure. Compared with equally common non-associated chains, HLA-associated TCR beta chains in a later analysis were more clonally expanded and had lower generation probabilities. A cluster of highly shared sequence variants was judged likely to represent a technical artifact of the sequencing pipeline. CMV serostatus was the only immune exposure information available for the cohort. A later genetic analysis associated a missense DCLRE1C variant with V-gene and J-gene trimming of TCR beta chains, and an independent cohort replicated the association. Some IMGT-functional V segments, including TRBV6-2 and TRBV6-3, could not be told apart with the 87-base-pair reads, so those segments were excluded. The authors suggested that the approach could potentially be extended to other disease states and immunological phenotypes. Correlated functional status among segregating V segments might reflect linkage disequilibrium, but an unknown experimental factor could not be ruled out. According to a later genetic analysis, donors in an Asian-associated ancestry cluster had fewer N-insertions in productive TCRs than the approximately 630-donor mean. An earlier analysis of approximately 600 of the donors showed that most TCR beta V segments appeared in productive rearrangements either about 87% or about 30% of the time, which broadly matched IMGT annotations. When HLA alleles, especially DR and DQ, strongly co-occurred, attributing TCR associations to individual alleles was difficult. Because counts were too low, roughly 18 rarely observed V segments, including chromosome 9 orphons, were left out of the earlier analysis of some 600 of the donors.

Rearrangement joined TRBV9 to TRBJ1-2, and possibly TRBD1, on 5 matching bases. The clonotype comes from a man aged 45-60 years in good health and CMV-seropositive. Sample: PBMCs. The nucleotide sequence reads as follows: TGTGCCAGCAGCCCAATTAGCTTAGGGGTCAGATATGGCTACACCTTC. Translated, this is CASSPISLGVRYGYTF.